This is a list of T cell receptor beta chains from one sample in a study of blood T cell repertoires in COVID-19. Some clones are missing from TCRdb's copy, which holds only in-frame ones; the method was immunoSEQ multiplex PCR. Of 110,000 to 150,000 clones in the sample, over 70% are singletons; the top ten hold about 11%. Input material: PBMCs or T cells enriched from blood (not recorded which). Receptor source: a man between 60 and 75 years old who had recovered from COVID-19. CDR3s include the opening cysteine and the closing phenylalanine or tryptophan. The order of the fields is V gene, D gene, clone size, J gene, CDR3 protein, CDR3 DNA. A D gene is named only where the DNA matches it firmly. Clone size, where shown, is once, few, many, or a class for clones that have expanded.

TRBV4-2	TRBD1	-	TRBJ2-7	CASSQQDRGGSYEQYF	TGTGCCAGCAGCCAACAGGACAGGGGAGGGTCCTACGAGCAGTACTTC
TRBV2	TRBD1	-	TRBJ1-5	CASSQDRVGVQPQHF	TGTGCCAGCAGTCAAGACAGGGTGGGGGTTCAGCCCCAGCATTTT
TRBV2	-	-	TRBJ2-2	CASSPTLPGTGELFF	TGTGCCAGCAGTCCTACGCTCCCTGGTACCGGGGAGCTGTTTTTT
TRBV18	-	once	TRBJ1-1	CASSPLTETEAFF	TGTGCCAGCTCACCCCTCACTGAGACTGAAGCTTTCTTT
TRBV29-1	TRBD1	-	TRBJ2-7	CSAKTGAYEQYF	TGCAGCGCCAAGACAGGGGCCTACGAGCAGTACTTC
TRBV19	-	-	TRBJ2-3	CASSPRDISTDTQYF	TGTGCCAGTAGTCCCCGGGACATTAGCACAGATACGCAGTATTTT
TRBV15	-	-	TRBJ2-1	CATSRELVFYNEQFF	TGTGCCACCAGCAGAGAACTAGTGTTTTACAATGAGCAGTTCTTC
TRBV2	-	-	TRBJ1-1	CASNRAGTEAFF	TGTGCCAGCAACAGGGCCGGCACTGAAGCTTTCTTT
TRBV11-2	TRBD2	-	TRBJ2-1	CASSLLRGWNEQFF	TGTGCCAGCAGCTTACTGCGGGGGTGGAATGAGCAGTTCTTC
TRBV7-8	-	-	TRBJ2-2	CASSLPRGNTGELFF	TGTGCCAGCAGCCTCCCGAGAGGGAACACCGGGGAGCTGTTTTTT
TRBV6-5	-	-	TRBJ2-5	CASSPRGRLKETQYF	TGTGCCAGCAGTCCCCGAGGGCGGCTGAAAGAGACCCAGTACTTC
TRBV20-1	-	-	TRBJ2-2	CSASEAGLTGELFF	TGCAGTGCTAGTGAGGCGGGCTTGACCGGGGAGCTGTTTTTT
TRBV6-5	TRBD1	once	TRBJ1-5	CASVERGQSGQPQHF	TGTGCCAGCGTGGAGAGGGGGCAATCGGGTCAGCCCCAGCATTTT
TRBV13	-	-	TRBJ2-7	CASSLRGEQYF	TGTGCCAGCAGCTTAAGGGGAGAGCAGTACTTC
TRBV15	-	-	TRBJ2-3	CATSRDPTSGSQYF	TGTGCCACCAGCAGAGACCCGACTAGTGGTTCGCAGTATTTT
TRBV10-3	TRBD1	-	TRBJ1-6	CAIRGDRDGSPLHF	TGTGCCATCAGGGGGGACAGGGACGGATCACCCCTCCACTTT
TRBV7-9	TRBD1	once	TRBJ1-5	CASSLGTGNQPQHF	TGTGCCAGCAGCCTCGGGACAGGCAATCAGCCCCAGCATTTT
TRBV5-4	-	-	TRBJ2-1	CASSFGGARNEQFF	TGTGCCAGCAGCTTTGGGGGGGCGAGAAATGAGCAGTTCTTC
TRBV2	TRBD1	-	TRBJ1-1	CASRTRQGNTEAFF	TGTGCCAGCAGGACACGACAGGGAAACACTGAAGCTTTCTTT
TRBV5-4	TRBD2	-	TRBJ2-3	CASSERGGLDTQYF	TGTGCCAGCAGCGAACGGGGGGGCCTAGATACGCAGTATTTT